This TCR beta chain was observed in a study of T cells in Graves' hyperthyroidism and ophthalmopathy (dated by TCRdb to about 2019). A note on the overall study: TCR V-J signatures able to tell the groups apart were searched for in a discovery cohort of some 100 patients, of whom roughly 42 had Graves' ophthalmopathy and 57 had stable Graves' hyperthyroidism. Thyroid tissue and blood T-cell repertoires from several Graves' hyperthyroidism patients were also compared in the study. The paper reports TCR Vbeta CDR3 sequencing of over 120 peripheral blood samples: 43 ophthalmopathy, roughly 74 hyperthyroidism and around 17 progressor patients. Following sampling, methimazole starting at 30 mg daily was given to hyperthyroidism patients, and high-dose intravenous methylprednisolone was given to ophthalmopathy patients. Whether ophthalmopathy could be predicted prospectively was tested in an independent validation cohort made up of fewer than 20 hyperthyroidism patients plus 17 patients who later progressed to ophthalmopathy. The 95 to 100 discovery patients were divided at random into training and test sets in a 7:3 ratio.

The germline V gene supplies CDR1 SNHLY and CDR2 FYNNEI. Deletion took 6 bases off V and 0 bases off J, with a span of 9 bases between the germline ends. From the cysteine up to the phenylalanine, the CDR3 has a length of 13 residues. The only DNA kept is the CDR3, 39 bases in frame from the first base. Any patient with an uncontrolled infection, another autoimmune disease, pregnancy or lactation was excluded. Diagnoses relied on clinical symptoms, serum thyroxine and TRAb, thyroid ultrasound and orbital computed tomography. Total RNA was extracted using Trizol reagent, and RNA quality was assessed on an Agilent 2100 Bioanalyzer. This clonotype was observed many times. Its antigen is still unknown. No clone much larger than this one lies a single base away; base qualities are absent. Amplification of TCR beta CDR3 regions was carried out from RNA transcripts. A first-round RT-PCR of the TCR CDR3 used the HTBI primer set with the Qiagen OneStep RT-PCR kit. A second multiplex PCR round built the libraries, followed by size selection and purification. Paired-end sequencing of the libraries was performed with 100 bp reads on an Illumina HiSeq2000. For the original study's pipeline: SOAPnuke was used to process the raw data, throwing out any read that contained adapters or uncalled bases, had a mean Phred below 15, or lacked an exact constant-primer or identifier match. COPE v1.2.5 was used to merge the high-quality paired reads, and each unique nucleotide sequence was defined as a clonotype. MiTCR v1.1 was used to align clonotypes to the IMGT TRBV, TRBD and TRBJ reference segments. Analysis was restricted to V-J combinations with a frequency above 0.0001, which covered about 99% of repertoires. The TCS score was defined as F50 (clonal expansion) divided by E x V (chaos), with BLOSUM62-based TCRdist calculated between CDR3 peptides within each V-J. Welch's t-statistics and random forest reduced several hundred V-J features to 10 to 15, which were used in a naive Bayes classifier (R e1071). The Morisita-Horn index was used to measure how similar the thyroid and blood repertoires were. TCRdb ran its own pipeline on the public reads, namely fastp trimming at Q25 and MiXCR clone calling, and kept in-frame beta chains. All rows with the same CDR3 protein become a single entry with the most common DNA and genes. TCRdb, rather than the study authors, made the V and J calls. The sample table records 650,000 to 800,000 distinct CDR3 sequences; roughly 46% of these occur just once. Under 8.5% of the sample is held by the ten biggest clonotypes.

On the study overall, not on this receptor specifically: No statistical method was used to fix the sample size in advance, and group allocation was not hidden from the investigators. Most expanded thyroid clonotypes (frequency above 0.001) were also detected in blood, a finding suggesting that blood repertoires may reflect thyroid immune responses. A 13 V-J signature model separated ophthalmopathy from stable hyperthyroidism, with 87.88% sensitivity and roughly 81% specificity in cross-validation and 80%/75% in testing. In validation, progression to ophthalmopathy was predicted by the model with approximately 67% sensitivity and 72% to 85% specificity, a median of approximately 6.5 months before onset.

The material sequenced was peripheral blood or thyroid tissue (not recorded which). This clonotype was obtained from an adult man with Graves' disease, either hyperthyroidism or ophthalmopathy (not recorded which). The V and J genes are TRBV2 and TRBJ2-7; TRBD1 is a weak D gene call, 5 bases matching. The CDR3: CASRAGPSYEQYF. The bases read TGTGCCAGCAGGGCAGGGCCCTCCTACGAGCAGTACTTC.